Listed here is a single T cell receptor (beta chain). These data come from a study of blood T cell repertoires in COVID-19. Per the germline V gene, CDR1 is SGHRS and CDR2 is YFSETQ. The CDR3 length is 13 residues. J lost 2 bases, V lost 3 bases, and 1 base had no gene match. Method: immunoSEQ multiplex PCR; TCRdb's copy keeps in-frame clones and lacks some. The sample lists about 200,000 clones, 70% to 85% occurring once. This receptor was obtained from a man aged 45-65 years with active or convalescent COVID-19. The sample consisted of peripheral blood. The V call is TRBV5-1, the J call TRBJ2-7; 8 bases map to TRBD1. CDR3 in DNA: TGCGCCAGCAGCTGGACAGGGACCTACGAGCAGTACTTC. Translating it yields CASSWTGTYEQYF.